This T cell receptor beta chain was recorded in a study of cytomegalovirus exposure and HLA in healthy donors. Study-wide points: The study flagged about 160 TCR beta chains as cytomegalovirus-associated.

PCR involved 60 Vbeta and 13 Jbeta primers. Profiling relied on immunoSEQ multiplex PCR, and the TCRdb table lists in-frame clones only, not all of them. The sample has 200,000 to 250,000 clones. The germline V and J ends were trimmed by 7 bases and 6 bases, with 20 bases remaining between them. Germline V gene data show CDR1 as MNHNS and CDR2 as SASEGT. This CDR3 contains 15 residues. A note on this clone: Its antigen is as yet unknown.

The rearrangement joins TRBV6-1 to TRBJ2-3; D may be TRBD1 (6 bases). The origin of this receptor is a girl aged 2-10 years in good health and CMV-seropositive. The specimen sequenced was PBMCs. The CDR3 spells CASTDGQGISDTQYF. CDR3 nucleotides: TGTGCCAGCACTGATGGGCAGGGGATAAGTGATACGCAGTATTTT.